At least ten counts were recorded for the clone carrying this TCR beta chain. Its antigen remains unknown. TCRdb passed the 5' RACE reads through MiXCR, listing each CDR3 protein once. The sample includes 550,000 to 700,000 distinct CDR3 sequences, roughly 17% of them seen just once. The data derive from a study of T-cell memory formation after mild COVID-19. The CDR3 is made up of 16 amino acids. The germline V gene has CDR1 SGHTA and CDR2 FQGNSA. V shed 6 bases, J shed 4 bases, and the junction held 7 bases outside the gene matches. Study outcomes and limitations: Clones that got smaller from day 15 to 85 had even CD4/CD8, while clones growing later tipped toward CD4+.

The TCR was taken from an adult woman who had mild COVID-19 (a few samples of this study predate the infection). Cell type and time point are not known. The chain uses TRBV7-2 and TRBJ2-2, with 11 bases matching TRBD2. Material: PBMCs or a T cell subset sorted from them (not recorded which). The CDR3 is CASRIYLAGGTGELFF. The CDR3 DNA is TGTGCCAGCAGAATCTACCTAGCGGGAGGCACCGGGGAGCTGTTTTTT.